The 32 T cell receptor beta chains reported below all come from one sample, sequenced in a study of T-cell reconstitution after alpha-beta-depleted transplantation in children. The authors prepared the TCRbeta library with unique molecular identifiers. Using its own MiXCR run on the PCR reads, TCRdb lists one record per CDR3 protein. The table has hundreds of thousands of distinct CDR3 sequences, 8% to 9.5% seen once; the top ten hold roughly 6.2%. This specimen consisted of PBMCs from the stem cell graft donor, obtained from the stem cell graft. Receptor source: a human donor who donated a stem cell graft to a child with acute lymphoblastic leukemia.

This clonotype came up many times. This sequence joins TRBV5-4 and TRBJ2-3; D is perhaps TRBD1 (5 bases). CDR3 size: 13 residues. Deletions cut 4 bases from V and 6 bases from J, with 12 bases between. CDR1 and CDR2 (germline): SGHNT, YYREEE (reference sequence). CDR3 sequence (DNA): TGTGCCAGCAGCCGACAGTTAACGGATACGCAGTATTTT. Translation: CASSRQLTDTQYF.

J is TRBJ2-7 and V is TRBV18; 7 nucleotides align to TRBD1. The V segment lost 5 bases and the J segment 7 bases; nucleotides outside the gene matches: 8. The CDR3 extends over 13 amino acids. Germline CDR1 is KGHSH and CDR2 is LQKENI. The CDR3 nucleotides are TGTGCCAGCTCAGAACGGACAGGATCTGAGCAGTACTTC. This codes for CASSERTGSEQYF.

In this sample, this clonotype turned up many times. The rearrangement joins TRBV4-3 to TRBJ2-2; 8 bases match TRBD2. Trimming at V came to 4 bases and at J to 0 bases, leaving 4 bases not matched to a gene. Germline V gene sequence: CDR1 LGHNA, CDR2 YSLEER. CDR3 size: 16 residues. CDR3 nucleotides: TGCGCCAGCAGCCCTCAGACTAGCGCGAACACCGGGGAGCTGTTTTTT. This gives the protein CASSPQTSANTGELFF.

This clonotype was seen at least ten times. V gene TRBV10-2 combines with J gene TRBJ2-5; D gene unclear. Looked up from germline, CDR1 is WSHSY and CDR2 is SAAADI. The CDR3 has 12 amino acids. Between the trimmed V and J ends, which lost 6 bases and 7 bases, there was a span of 12 bases. As DNA, the CDR3 is TGCGCCAGCAGCCCCCCCGAAGGGACCCAGTACTTC. Its protein is CASSPPEGTQYF.

This clonotype was recorded a few times. The chain has TRBV27 and TRBJ1-5; D not resolved. CDR1 and CDR2 from the germline V gene are MNHEY and SMNVEV (reference sequence). V lost 6 bases and J lost 3, with 12 bases in between. The CDR3 contains 14 residues. For the CDR3, the DNA is TGTGCCAGCAGCCCCCGGGCCACCAATCAGCCCCAGCATTTT. Residues: CASSPRATNQPQHF.

The chain uses TRBV12-2 and TRBJ1-2; the D call in the table, TRBD1, was not verified against the DNA. TRBV12-2 represents a pseudogene. The CDR3 length is 18 residues. CDR3 coding DNA: TGTGCAAGTCGCTTAGCGAGGGACAGGGTTTTTGTGGACTATGGCTACACCTTC. Its protein product is CASRLARDRVFVDYGYTF.

With regard to this clonotype: Being one base from a much bigger clone, this may be a read error. The rearrangement joins TRBV25-1 to TRBJ1-5; 8 bases line up with TRBD1. The V and J ends lost 6 bases and 8 bases, in that order; junction bases with no gene match: 15. This CDR3 comprises 16 residues. Germline values: CDR1 MGHDK, CDR2 SYGVNS. DNA of the CDR3: TGTGCCAGCAGCAATTCACAGGGGGGGCTTGGTAAGCCCCAGCATTTT. As protein: CASSNSQGGLGKPQHF.

This clonotype was counted a few times. CDR3 sequence: CASSRHLHGTPTQYF. The CDR3 DNA follows: TGTGCCAGCAGCCGACACCTTCATGGGACACCGACGCAGTATTTT. The chain combines TRBV7-9 with TRBJ2-3, with D perhaps TRBD1 (6 bases). Germline assignment: CDR1 SEHNR and CDR2 FQNEAQ (reference sequence). The CDR3 contains 15 residues. V lost 5 bases to trimming and J lost 9 bases, with 21 bases between them.

The chain has TRBV5-1 and TRBJ2-1; D unclear. Trimming left V 4 bases short and J 5 bases short, with 13 bases between. Germline CDR1 SGHRS, CDR2 YFSETQ. This CDR3 region has 14 residues. The CDR3, as DNA: TGCGCCAGCAGCCCCGGTCCGGACCACAATGAGCAGTTCTTC. This codes for CASSPGPDHNEQFF.

In its sample, this clonotype was seen many times. V is TRBV9 and J is TRBJ2-1; the match to TRBD2 covers 7 bases. The germline V gene has CDR1 SGDLS and CDR2 YYNGEE. The CDR3 extends over 14 amino acids. V gave up 3 bases and J gave up 5 bases; unmatched junction bases: 5. The CDR3: CASSAGGSHNEQFF. CDR3 DNA: TGTGCCAGCAGCGCCGGGGGGTCGCACAATGAGCAGTTCTTC.

This clonotype came up a few times. The rearrangement uses TRBV10-3 and TRBJ1-1; 7 bases are shared with TRBD1. The V segment lost 6 bases and the J segment 1 base; nucleotides outside the gene matches: 5. The CDR3 runs to 14 residues. Per germline, CDR1 ENHRY and CDR2 SYGVKD. CDR3 amino acids: CAISAGQKNTEAFF. As DNA, the CDR3 is TGTGCCATCAGCGCGGGACAGAAGAACACTGAAGCTTTCTTT.

The chain uses TRBV29-1 and TRBJ2-3; a weak D match, TRBD2 (5 bases). The ends were cut back, 5 bases at V and 0 bases at J, with 12 bases in the middle. Germline assignment: CDR1 SQVTM and CDR2 ANQGSEA. The CDR3 extends over 14 amino acids. The CDR3: CSVLRDTSTDTQYF. The CDR3 coding sequence is TGCAGCGTTCTCCGGGATACTAGCACAGATACGCAGTATTTT.

The V and J genes are TRBV10-3 and TRBJ1-2; 7 nucleotides match TRBD1. The junction had 6 bases not matched to a gene; V was cut back by 6 bases and J by 8 bases. The germline CDR1 and CDR2 sequences are ENHRY and SYGVKD. The CDR3 covers 12 residues. CDR3 loop: CAIRLQGKGYTF. In nucleotides, the CDR3 is TGTGCCATCAGATTACAGGGGAAAGGCTACACCTTC.

This clonotype was picked up many times. The genes are TRBV6-4 and TRBJ1-1, with D maybe TRBD1 (6 bases). Trimming left V 3 bases short and J 6 bases short, with 11 bases between. From germline, CDR1 is MRHNA and CDR2 SNTAGT. The length of the CDR3 is 13 residues. CDR3 nucleotides: TGTGCCAGCAGTGAAGGGGGGATCGCTGAAGCTTTCTTT. Its protein is CASSEGGIAEAFF.

This chain uses TRBV10-3 with TRBJ1-2, with 7 positions matching TRBD1. CDR3 size: 16 residues. Germline V gives CDR1 ENHRY, CDR2 SYGVKD. V lost 3 bases to trimming and J lost 4 bases; unmatched junction nucleotides: 11. The CDR3 sequence is CAISDLQDRRGYGYTF. The CDR3 nucleotides read TGTGCCATCAGTGATCTACAGGACAGGAGGGGCTATGGCTACACCTTC.

This clonotype came up a few times. CDR3 nucleotide sequence: TGTGCCAGCAGCCGAGGGGGCGCAGGGGAAGAGACCCAGTACTTC. Encoded protein: CASSRGGAGEETQYF. J is TRBJ2-5 and V is TRBV5-6; 7 bases agree with TRBD1. This CDR3 spans 15 amino acids. Germline CDR1 reads SGHDT; CDR2 reads YYEEEE. V trimming: 4 bases; J trimming: 3 bases; junction bases outside the gene matches: 9.

This clonotype came up many times. The chain employs TRBV7-2 and TRBJ1-1; D perhaps matches TRBD1 (5 bases). This CDR3 has 14 amino acids. Germline assignment: CDR1 SGHTA and CDR2 FQGNSA. V lost 1 base to trimming and J lost 7 bases, with 13 bases between them. CDR3 nucleotides: TGTGCCAGCAGCTTAGTGGGAGGGGAGGATGAAGCTTTCTTT. Its protein product is CASSLVGGEDEAFF.

This chain joins TRBV20-1 and TRBJ2-5; TRBD1 matches 7 bases. The CDR3 extends over 14 amino acids. Trimming removed 6 bases from V and 3 bases from J; junction bases left unmatched: 10. CDR1 DFQATT and CDR2 SNEGSKA come from the germline V gene (reference sequence). CDR3 nucleotide sequence: TGCAGTGCCAAAACGGGACAGCCGAAAGAGACCCAGTACTTC. It encodes CSAKTGQPKETQYF.

This clonotype was found a few times. The chain carries TRBV7-9 and TRBJ2-7, with D unclear. Trimming took 4 bases from V and 4 from J, leaving 17 bases between them. This CDR3 has 15 amino acids. In germline, CDR1 is SEHNR, CDR2 FQNEAQ (reference sequence). CDR3 residues: CASSSLSGGYYEQYF. CDR3 nucleotide sequence: TGTGCCAGCAGCTCCCTTTCTGGCGGTTATTACGAGCAGTACTTC.

This clonotype has just a few counts. The V gene is TRBV6-2 or TRBV6-3, the J gene TRBJ2-2, with 10 bases lining up with TRBD1. CDR3 size: 15 residues. The germline CDR1 and CDR2 sequences are MNHEY and SVGEGT. Trimming cost V 8 bases and J 3 bases; bases outside gene matches: 6. The CDR3 loop reads CASLGDRGYTGELFF. CDR3 coding DNA: TGTGCCAGCTTGGGGGACAGGGGATACACCGGGGAGCTGTTTTTT.

This clonotype turned up a few times. The V call is TRBV24-1, the J call TRBJ2-2; TRBD1 matches 9 bases. Germline trimming cut 7 bases from V and 2 bases from J; bases unmatched to any gene: 4. In germline, CDR1 is KGHDR, CDR2 SFDVKD. The CDR3 is 15 amino acids. CDR3 region: CATSRTGDNTGELFF. The DNA for the CDR3 is TGTGCCACCAGCAGGACAGGGGACAACACCGGGGAGCTGTTTTTT.

This clonotype has only a few counts. This chain uses TRBV2 with TRBJ1-2; possible D gene TRBD1, 6 bases. CDR1 is SNHLY and CDR2 is FYNNEI in the germline V gene. The CDR3 loop spans 11 amino acids. V gave up 7 bases and J gave up 8 bases, with 11 bases separating them. The CDR3 nucleotides are TGTGCCAGCAACAGGGTTAACGGCTACACCTTC. It yields the protein CASNRVNGYTF.

As to this clonotype: Possible read error: a much larger clone is one base away. The V gene is TRBV29-1, the J gene TRBJ2-3; D is possibly TRBD2 (5 bases). The V and J ends lost 7 bases and 1 base respectively, with 12 bases between them. Per the germline V gene, CDR1 is SQVTM and CDR2 is ANQGSEA. CDR3 length: 13 residues. This chain's CDR3 is CSARGGGTDTQYF. The CDR3 DNA reads TGCAGCGCCCGAGGAGGTGGCACAGATACGCAGTATTTT.

This clonotype was seen more than once but under ten times. The chain uses TRBV2 and TRBJ2-3; TRBD1 matches 8 bases. CDR1 SNHLY and CDR2 FYNNEI come from the germline V gene. This CDR3 is built from 15 residues. J gave up 1 base and V 5 bases, and 5 bases lay outside the gene matches. The CDR3 DNA is TGTGCCAGCAGTCCCGGGACAGGTGGCACAGATACGCAGTATTTT. Translation gives CASSPGTGGTDTQYF.

This clonotype was counted only a few times. The J gene is TRBJ2-7, the V gene TRBV4-2; D possibly corresponds to TRBD2 (7 bases). V lost 3 bases and J 3 bases, leaving 12 bases between the germline ends. This CDR3 spans 14 amino acids. Germline-derived CDR1 and CDR2 are LGHNA and YNFKEQ. The chain's CDR3 is CASSQGEGGYEQYF. In DNA form, the CDR3 reads TGTGCCAGCAGCCAGGGGGAGGGGGGCTACGAGCAGTACTTC.

The sample holds a few counts of this clonotype. This chain joins TRBV18 and TRBJ2-5; D unclear. Deletions cut 6 bases from V and 2 bases from J, with 7 bases between. Germline V gives CDR1 KGHSH, CDR2 LQKENI. The CDR3 has 12 amino acids. Here the CDR3 reads CASSEDQETQYF. The CDR3 nucleotides read TGTGCCAGCTCCGAGGATCAAGAGACCCAGTACTTC.

This rearrangement joins TRBV7-2 to TRBJ2-5; weak D call: TRBD1 (6 bases). Deletions cut 5 bases from V and 5 bases from J, with 15 bases between. There are 14 residues in the CDR3. Per the germline V gene, CDR1 is SGHTA and CDR2 is FQGNSA. Written as DNA, the CDR3 is TGTGCCAGCAGCCGGACAGACGAAGAGGAGACCCAGTACTTC. Protein sequence: CASSRTDEEETQYF.

This clonotype has just a few counts. The CDR3 is CASSPEVSSYNEQFF. CDR3 nucleotide sequence: TGTGCCAGCAGCCCCGAAGTCAGCTCCTACAATGAGCAGTTCTTC. The chain couples TRBV7-9 to TRBJ2-1; D not certain. The CDR3 runs to 15 residues. V was pared by 5 bases and J by 0 bases, with 11 bases between. In germline, CDR1 is SEHNR, CDR2 FQNEAQ (reference sequence).

The genes are TRBV25-1 and TRBJ1-5; D is ambiguous. The CDR3 is 14 amino acids. With 4 bases removed from V and 5 bases from J, the gap between germline ends came to 12 bases. CDR1 is MGHDK, CDR2 SYGVNS, per germline. The CDR3 spells CASSGTNTDQPQHF. The CDR3 nucleotides read TGTGCCAGCAGTGGGACCAATACAGATCAGCCCCAGCATTTT.

A few counts support this clonotype. CDR3 loop: CASSLSAGTYEQYF. The CDR3 DNA reads TGTGCCAGCAGTTTATCGGCAGGCACCTACGAGCAGTACTTC. V and J are TRBV27 and TRBJ2-7; D not certain. The CDR3 loop spans 14 amino acids. CDR1 is MNHEY, CDR2 SMNVEV, per germline (reference sequence). Trimming shortened V by 0 bases and J by 2 bases, and 8 bases separated the two germline ends.

This clonotype has at least ten counts. The V gene is TRBV6-2 or TRBV6-3, the J gene TRBJ1-1; the D gene is possibly TRBD1 (6 bases). This CDR3 spans 20 amino acids. Trimming left V 0 bases short and J 1 base short, with 24 bases between. Looked up from germline, CDR1 is MNHEY and CDR2 is SVGEGT. The CDR3 spells CASSYSGGRGGFFRNTEAFF. The CDR3 DNA reads TGTGCCAGCAGTTACTCAGGGGGGAGGGGGGGGTTTTTTAGGAACACTGAAGCTTTCTTT.

A few counts support this clonotype. The genes are TRBV20-1 and TRBJ2-5; no definite D call. V gave up 1 base and J gave up 8 bases, with 14 bases separating them. CDR1 and CDR2 from the germline V gene are DFQATT and SNEGSKA (reference sequence). The CDR3 runs 13 residues. The CDR3 here is CSARGLGYATQYF. In DNA form, the CDR3 reads TGCAGTGCTAGAGGGTTGGGTTACGCAACCCAGTACTTC.